This T cell receptor beta chain was profiled in a study of cytomegalovirus exposure and HLA in healthy donors. Study context: It was reported in a later analysis that the 100 to 150 validation repertoires used the same platform as the 650 to 800 first-cohort repertoires.

Of note for this clone: Antigen unknown.

The data were produced by immunoSEQ multiplex PCR, yet TCRdb's version contains in-frame clones alone and is incomplete. This sample carries 170,000 or so clones, roughly 85% of them seen once, and the ten largest clones take about 17%. Study-level findings and limits: The study put about 180 TCR beta chains on its list as cytomegalovirus-associated. A subsequent analysis found that TCR clusters from the first cohort also tended to co-occur in the 120 or so validation repertoires, with 94% of cluster scores above 0.

The germline gives CDR1 MNHNY, CDR2 SVGAGI (reference sequence). CDR3 length equals 12 residues. The V gene end was trimmed by 6 bases and the J gene end by 4 bases; junction bases not matched to a gene: 2. Sequenced: PBMCs. The receptor was derived from a man younger than 30 in good health and CMV-seropositive. J is TRBJ1-2 and V is TRBV6-6, with TRBD1 matching over 7 bases. The CDR3 region is CASRAGGYGYTF. The CDR3 nucleotides are TGTGCCAGCAGGGCAGGGGGCTATGGCTACACCTTC.